This T cell receptor (beta chain) was documented in a study of blood T cell repertoires in COVID-19. Across the study: Samples of COVID-19 (acute and convalescent) were obtained from the United States, Italy and Spain.

Trimming removed 2 bases from V and 5 bases from J; junction bases left unmatched: 5. From germline, CDR1 is GTSNPN and CDR2 SVGIG (reference sequence). The CDR3 is 15 amino acids. Ages ranged from about 18 to 89 years, with residence in around 24 US areas. Cohort allocation depended upon clinical history that participants reported. Method: immunoSEQ multiplex PCR; TCRdb's copy keeps in-frame clones and lacks some. The sample carries 200,000 to 250,000 clones, 87% recorded once. The TCR sequence derives from a woman aged 25 to 39 with acute COVID-19. The V gene is TRBV30, the J gene TRBJ1-5, with 11 bases matching TRBD1. The sample was PBMCs or T cells enriched from blood (not recorded which). The CDR3 protein is CAWSPRGQGDQPQHF. Written as DNA, the CDR3 is TGTGCCTGGAGTCCCCGGGGACAGGGGGATCAGCCCCAGCATTTT.